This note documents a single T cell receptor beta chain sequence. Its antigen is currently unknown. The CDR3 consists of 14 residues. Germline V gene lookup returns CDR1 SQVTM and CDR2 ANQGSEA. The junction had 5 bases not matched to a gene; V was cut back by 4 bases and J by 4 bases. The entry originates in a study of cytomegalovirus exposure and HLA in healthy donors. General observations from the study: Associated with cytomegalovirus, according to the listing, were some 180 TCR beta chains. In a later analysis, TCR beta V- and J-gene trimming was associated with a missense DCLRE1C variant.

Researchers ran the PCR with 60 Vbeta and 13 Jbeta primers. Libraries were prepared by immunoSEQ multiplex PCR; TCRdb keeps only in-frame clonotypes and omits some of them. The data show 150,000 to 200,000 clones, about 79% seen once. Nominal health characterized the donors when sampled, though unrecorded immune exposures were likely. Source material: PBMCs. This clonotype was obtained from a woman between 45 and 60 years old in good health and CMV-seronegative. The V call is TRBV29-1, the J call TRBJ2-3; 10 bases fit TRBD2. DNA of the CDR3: TGCAGCGTTGCTACTAGCGGGAAAGCAGATACGCAGTATTTT. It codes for CSVATSGKADTQYF.